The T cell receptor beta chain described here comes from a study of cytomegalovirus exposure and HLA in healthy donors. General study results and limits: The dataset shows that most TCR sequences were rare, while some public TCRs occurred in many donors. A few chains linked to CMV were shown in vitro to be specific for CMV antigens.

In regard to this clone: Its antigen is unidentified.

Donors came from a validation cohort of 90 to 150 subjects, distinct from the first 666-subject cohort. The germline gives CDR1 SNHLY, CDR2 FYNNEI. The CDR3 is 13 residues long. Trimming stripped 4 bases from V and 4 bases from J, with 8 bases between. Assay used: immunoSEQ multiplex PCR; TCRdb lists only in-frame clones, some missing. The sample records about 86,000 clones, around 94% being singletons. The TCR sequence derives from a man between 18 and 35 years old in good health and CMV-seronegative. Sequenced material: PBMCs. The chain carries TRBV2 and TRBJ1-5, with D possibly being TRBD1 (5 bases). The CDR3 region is CASSGGSNQPQHF. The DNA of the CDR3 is TGTGCCAGCAGTGGGGGCTCAAATCAGCCCCAGCATTTT.